The 18 T cell receptor beta chains below come from one sample, sequenced in a study of CD8 T cells in ankylosing spondylitis. MiXCR was run by TCRdb on the 5' RACE reads, yielding one entry per CDR3 protein. The table shows 750,000 to 850,000 distinct CDR3 sequences, with approximately 12% occurring only once. General observations from the study: Apparently characteristic of ankylosing spondylitis blood was a TCR beta motif (roughly 8 highly homologous variants).

These TCRs are of unknown antigen specificity. The sample taken for sequencing was blood, either unsorted or a sorted T cell fraction (not recorded which). The receptors here all came from a male donor with ankylosing spondylitis.

This chain links TRBV7-9 with TRBJ2-3; D is undetermined. The V end was cut by 5 bases, the J end by 6 bases, with 18 bases between. Per the germline V gene, CDR1 is SEHNR and CDR2 is FQNEAQ (reference sequence). CDR3 length: 15 amino acids. CDR3 sequence: CASSPRTGNPDTQYF. CDR3 DNA sequence: TGTGCCAGCAGCCCGAGGACGGGTAATCCGGATACGCAGTATTTT.

The chain has TRBV20-1 and TRBJ1-4; D gene ambiguous. CDR1 is DFQATT, CDR2 SNEGSKA, per germline (reference sequence). The CDR3 has 15 residues. V was trimmed by 0 bases and J by 8 bases, leaving 16 bases between them. The CDR3 loop is CSARDLVRAREKLFF. The DNA of the CDR3 is TGCAGTGCTAGAGATCTTGTCCGAGCGAGGGAAAAACTGTTTTTT.

The gene calls are TRBV5-1 and TRBJ2-1, with 8 bases that match TRBD2. Trimming at V came to 5 bases and at J to 1 base, leaving 5 bases not matched to a gene. Germline V lookup: CDR1 SGHRS, CDR2 YFSETQ. The CDR3 runs 15 residues. CDR3 sequence (DNA): TGCGCCAGCAGTCCACGGGAGGGGTCCTACAATGAGCAGTTCTTC. Its protein is CASSPREGSYNEQFF.

This clonotype was detected many times. The chain employs TRBV10-3 and TRBJ2-3; D possibly corresponds to TRBD1 (5 bases). Trimming removed 3 bases from V and 2 bases from J, with 9 bases in between. Germline V gene data show CDR1 as ENHRY and CDR2 as SYGVKD. The CDR3 has 14 residues. The CDR3 DNA follows: TGTGCCATCAGTGAACAGGAGACCACAGATACGCAGTATTTT. Translation: CAISEQETTDTQYF.

This clonotype has at least ten counts. The junction differs from germline at one of its ends, possibly a read error. The chain employs TRBV5-1 and TRBJ1-2, with TRBD1 identical over 10 bases. Germline-derived CDR1 and CDR2 are SGHRS and YFSETQ. There are 13 residues in the CDR3. The CDR3 region is CASSLGTGDGYTF. CDR3 DNA sequence: TGTGCCAGCAGCTTAGGGACAGGGGATGGCTACACCTTC.

This clonotype was counted many times. The chain combines TRBV6-2 or TRBV6-3 with TRBJ2-2; a weak D match, TRBD2 (6 bases). Germline CDR1 is MNHEY and CDR2 is SVGEGT. Trimming shortened V by 7 bases and J by 6 bases, and 15 bases separated the two germline ends. The CDR3 consists of 14 residues. The CDR3 DNA sequence: TGTGCCAGCACCTGGGACTTCCCCCCCGGGGAGCTGTTTTTT. It yields the protein CASTWDFPPGELFF.

The chain combines TRBV27 with TRBJ2-1, with 13 bases aligning to TRBD2. The J segment lost 9 bases and the V segment lost 2 bases, leaving 7 bases of the junction unmatched. This CDR3 has 16 residues. Germline values: CDR1 MNHEY, CDR2 SMNVEV (reference sequence). The CDR3 sequence: CASSLNGLAGDSEQFF. The CDR3 region has the DNA TGTGCCAGCAGTTTAAATGGACTAGCGGGAGATAGTGAGCAGTTCTTC.

The sample holds a few counts of this clonotype. The chain has TRBV4-1 and TRBJ2-2; D call uncertain. CDR3 length equals 19 residues. V was trimmed by 2 bases and J by 5 bases, leaving 24 bases between them. Germline CDR1 reads MGHRA; CDR2 reads YSYEKL. Here the CDR3 reads CASSQTPPPWFAKTGELFF. The CDR3 DNA reads TGCGCCAGCAGCCAAACACCACCCCCTTGGTTCGCTAAAACCGGGGAGCTGTTTTTT.

This clonotype was counted only a few times. This sequence joins TRBV20-1 and TRBJ1-1, with D possibly being TRBD1 (5 bases). Germline assignment: CDR1 DFQATT and CDR2 SNEGSKA (reference sequence). The CDR3 has 14 residues. With 0 bases removed from V and 10 bases from J, the gap between germline ends came to 18 bases. CDR3 amino acids: CSARESRASGRAFF. DNA of the CDR3: TGCAGTGCTAGAGAATCTCGGGCCTCGGGACGAGCTTTCTTT.

This rearrangement joins TRBV18 to TRBJ2-1; tentative D call: TRBD1 (6 bases). The CDR3 has 14 amino acids. V gave up 0 bases and J gave up 11 bases, with 14 bases separating them. The germline V gene encodes CDR1 KGHSH and CDR2 LQKENI. The CDR3 sequence is CASSPPRGISKQFF. The CDR3 DNA reads TGTGCCAGCTCACCACCGAGGGGGATATCCAAGCAGTTCTTC.

V is TRBV20-1 and J is TRBJ2-2; 10 nucleotides match TRBD1. The CDR3 totals 14 residues. Germline V gene sequence: CDR1 DFQATT, CDR2 SNEGSKA (reference sequence). The V segment lost 5 bases and the J segment 7 bases; nucleotides outside the gene matches: 7. CDR3 loop: CSAQDRGKVGELFF. The CDR3 DNA follows: TGCAGTGCTCAGGACAGGGGGAAGGTCGGGGAGCTGTTTTTT.

This clonotype has only a few counts. V and J are TRBV4-3 and TRBJ2-2; 8 bases line up with TRBD2. The CDR3 has 19 residues. V trimming: 1 base; J trimming: 4 bases; junction bases outside the gene matches: 14. The V gene's germline CDR1 is LGHNA and CDR2 YSLEER. The CDR3 nucleotides read TGCGCCAGCAGCCAAGTTACCGGGAGGGCCATTTCTGGCACCGGGGAGCTGTTTTTT. Protein sequence: CASSQVTGRAISGTGELFF.

A few counts support this clonotype. V gene TRBV5-6 combines with J gene TRBJ1-5, with D tentatively TRBD1 (5 bases). The ends were cut back, 5 bases at V and 7 bases at J, with 19 bases in the middle. Germline V gene data show CDR1 as SGHDT and CDR2 as YYEEEE. The CDR3 is 15 amino acids. The CDR3 DNA reads TGTGCCAGCAGTTCATGGTCCCGGGGCGGGCAGCCCCAGCATTTT. The encoded protein is CASSSWSRGGQPQHF.

This clonotype was picked up many times. The gene calls are TRBV5-1 and TRBJ2-3; tentatively, D is TRBD1 (6 bases). V was clipped by 4 bases and J by 5 bases, with 14 bases between them. The germline CDR1 and CDR2 sequences are SGHRS and YFSETQ. CDR3 length equals 14 residues. The CDR3 protein is CASSPGQFGDTQYF. As DNA, the CDR3 is TGCGCCAGCAGCCCTGGACAGTTTGGAGATACGCAGTATTTT.

This clonotype was detected a few times. CDR3: CASGLTGNTIYF. The CDR3 DNA sequence: TGTGCCAGCGGGCTGACGGGAAACACCATATATTTT. The chain recombines TRBV9 with TRBJ1-3; D gene uncertain. V was cut by 7 bases and J by 4 bases, with 9 bases left in between. The CDR3 extends over 12 amino acids. The germline gives CDR1 SGDLS, CDR2 YYNGEE.

This clonotype was seen ten or more times. This chain connects TRBV12-3 or TRBV12-4 to TRBJ1-1, with TRBD1 matching 8 bases. There are 13 residues in the CDR3. Unmatched junction bases numbered 10, after V lost 10 bases and J lost 6 bases. The CDR3 bases are TGTGCCACTATTCAGGGGGCCGGGGCTGAAGCTTTCTTT. Protein sequence: CATIQGAGAEAFF.

The chain has TRBV5-1 and TRBJ2-5; 9 positions agree with TRBD2. J lost 2 bases, V lost 4 bases, and 3 bases had no gene match. The CDR3 totals 14 residues. Looked up from germline, CDR1 is SGHRS and CDR2 is YFSETQ. The CDR3 region is CASSGGLAQETQYF. The CDR3 coding sequence is TGCGCCAGCAGCGGGGGACTAGCTCAAGAGACCCAGTACTTC.

This clonotype was counted only a few times. The chain recombines TRBV5-5 with TRBJ2-1; TRBD1 matches 7 bases. V gave up 2 bases and J gave up 2 bases; unmatched junction bases: 7. The CDR3 spans 16 residues. CDR1 and CDR2 from the germline V gene are SGHKS and YYEKEE (reference sequence). CDR3 residues: CASSFRQGLTYNEQFF. CDR3 DNA sequence: TGTGCCAGCAGCTTCCGACAGGGCCTGACCTACAATGAGCAGTTCTTC.